The T cell receptor beta chain described here comes from a study of blood T cell repertoires in COVID-19. Study details: COVID-19 samples, acute and convalescent, were from the United States, Italy and Spain. The cDNA or gDNA used as material had been derived from T cells, B-cell-depleted T cells, or PBMCs.

Original analysis: Nucleated cell counts were estimated from reference gene primer amplification. Generated by immunoSEQ multiplex PCR, the TCRdb table keeps only in-frame clones and is missing some. D and trimming come from the DNA, and the V and J calls and clone size come from that table. The data contain around 18,000 clones, 88% of them singletons. The germline CDR1 and CDR2 sequences are SGHAT and FQNNGV. The CDR3 runs 13 residues. V shed 5 bases and J 8 bases; nucleotides not matched to a gene: 7. The sequence was collected from a human donor in a cohort sampled during active COVID-19. Material for sequencing was peripheral blood. This chain joins TRBV11-2 and TRBJ1-1; 8 positions agree with TRBD1. Written as DNA, the CDR3 is TGTGCCAGCAGCCAAGGGACAGGCGCCGAAGCTTTCTTT. Translation gives CASSQGTGAEAFF.